This TCR beta chain was recovered during a study of OX40 agonist ivuxolimab in advanced cancers. As for the study in general: Three patients got partial responses; one had hepatocellular carcinoma and two had cutaneous melanoma. Overall study results and limits: Dosing at 0.1 to 3.0 mg/kg was accompanied by clonal expansion of CD4+ and CD8+ blood T cells by week 6. Individuals who were partial responders at 0.1-3.0 mg/kg had clonal expansion that ranked among the lowest.

For this clone: Its antigen is unknown.

V lost 2 bases and J lost 7, with 12 bases in between. Per the germline V gene, CDR1 is SGDLS and CDR2 is YYNGEE. The CDR3 is made up of 13 amino acids. Clones were sequenced by immunoSEQ multiplex PCR, and TCRdb holds only the in-frame ones, with some missing. The sample lists 35,000 or so clones; approximately 89% were seen once. The genes are TRBV9 and TRBJ1-2; weak D call: TRBD1 (6 bases). The source is an adult with an advanced solid tumor such as melanoma, head and neck, liver or kidney cancer. The sample in question was CD4+ or CD8+ T cells sorted from blood, obtained in a trial of the OX40 agonist ivuxolimab. Written as DNA, the CDR3 is TGTGCCAGCAGCGTGTCCGGGGGCTCTGGCTACACCTTC. As protein: CASSVSGGSGYTF.